This TCR beta chain originates from a study of vaccination and CD4 T cells after COVID-19. Broader study findings: Convalescent patient numbers were relatively low, with no early post-infection timepoints.

V trimming: 5 bases; J trimming: 7 bases; junction bases outside the gene matches: 5. The CDR3 is 13 residues long. Germline V gene data show CDR1 as SGHTA and CDR2 as FQGTGA. Sequenced with the Oncomine TCR Beta short-read assay was DNA taken from cultured CD4+ T cells. TCRdb used MiXCR to reprocess the PCR reads, holding one entry per CDR3 protein. The sample carries 20,000 to 25,000 distinct CDR3 sequences, around 50% recorded once. Note on this clonotype: Its antigen is unknown.

Treatment of the sample: roughly ten-day PBMC culture with coronavirus spike peptide pools or control peptides (ViraFEST assay). ViraFEST relied on peptide pools to expand antigen-specific T cells; the TCRs were sequenced afterward. This chain joins TRBV7-3 and TRBJ2-3; 8 nucleotides align to TRBD1. Sequences were obtained from CD4+ T cells from blood, cultured in vitro. The origin of this receptor is a human donor who had recovered from COVID-19. The CDR3 sequence is CASSNRQGNTQYF. The CDR3 DNA reads as TGTGCCAGCAGCAATAGACAGGGGAATACGCAGTATTTT.